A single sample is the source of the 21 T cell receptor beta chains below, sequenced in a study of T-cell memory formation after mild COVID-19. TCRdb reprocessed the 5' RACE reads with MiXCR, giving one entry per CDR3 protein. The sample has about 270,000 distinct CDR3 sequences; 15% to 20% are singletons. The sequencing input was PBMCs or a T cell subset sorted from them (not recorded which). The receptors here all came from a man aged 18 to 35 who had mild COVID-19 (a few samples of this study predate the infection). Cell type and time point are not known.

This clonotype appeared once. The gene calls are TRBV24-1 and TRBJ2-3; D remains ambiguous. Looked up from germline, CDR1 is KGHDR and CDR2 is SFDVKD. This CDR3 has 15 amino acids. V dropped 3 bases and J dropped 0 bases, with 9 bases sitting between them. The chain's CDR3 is CATSDMGSSTDTQYF. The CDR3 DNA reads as TGTGCCACCAGTGATATGGGTTCTAGCACAGATACGCAGTATTTT.

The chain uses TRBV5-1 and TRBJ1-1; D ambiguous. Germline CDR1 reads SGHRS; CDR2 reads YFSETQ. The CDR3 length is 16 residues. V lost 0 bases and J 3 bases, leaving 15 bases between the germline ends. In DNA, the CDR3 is TGCGCCAGCAGCTTGGCCCCTGGGAGTAGCCACACTGAAGCTTTCTTT. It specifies CASSLAPGSSHTEAFF.

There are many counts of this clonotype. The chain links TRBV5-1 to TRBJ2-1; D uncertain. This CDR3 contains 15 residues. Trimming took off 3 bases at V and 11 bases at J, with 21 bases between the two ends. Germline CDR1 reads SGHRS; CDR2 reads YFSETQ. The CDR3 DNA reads TGCGCCAGCAGCTCAGCAACGTTTCAAGAGGATAAGCAGTTCTTC. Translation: CASSSATFQEDKQFF.

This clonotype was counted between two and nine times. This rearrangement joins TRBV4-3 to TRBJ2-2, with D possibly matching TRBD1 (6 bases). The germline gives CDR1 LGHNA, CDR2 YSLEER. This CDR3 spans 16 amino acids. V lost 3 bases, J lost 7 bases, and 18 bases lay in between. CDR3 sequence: CASSHVHRDIDGELFF. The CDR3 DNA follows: TGCGCCAGCAGCCATGTACACCGGGACATAGACGGGGAGCTGTTTTTT.

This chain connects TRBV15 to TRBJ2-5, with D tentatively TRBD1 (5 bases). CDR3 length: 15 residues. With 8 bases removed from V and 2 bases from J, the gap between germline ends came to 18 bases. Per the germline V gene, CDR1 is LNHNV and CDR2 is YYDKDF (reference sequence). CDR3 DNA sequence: TGTGCCACCCAGGGTAGGAACATGGGGCAAGAGACCCAGTACTTC. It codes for CATQGRNMGQETQYF.

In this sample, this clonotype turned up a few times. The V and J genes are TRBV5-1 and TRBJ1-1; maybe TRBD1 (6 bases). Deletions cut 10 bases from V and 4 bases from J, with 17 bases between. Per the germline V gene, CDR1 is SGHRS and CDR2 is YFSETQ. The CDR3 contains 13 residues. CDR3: CASRGGRSTEAFF. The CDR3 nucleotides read TGCGCCTCCCGGGGGGGCCGGAGCACTGAAGCTTTCTTT.

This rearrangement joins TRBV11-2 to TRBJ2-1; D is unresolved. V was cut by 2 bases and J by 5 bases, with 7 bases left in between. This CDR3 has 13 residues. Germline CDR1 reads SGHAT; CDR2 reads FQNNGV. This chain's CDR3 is CASSLWFDNEQFF. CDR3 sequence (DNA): TGTGCCAGCAGCTTATGGTTTGACAATGAGCAGTTCTTC.

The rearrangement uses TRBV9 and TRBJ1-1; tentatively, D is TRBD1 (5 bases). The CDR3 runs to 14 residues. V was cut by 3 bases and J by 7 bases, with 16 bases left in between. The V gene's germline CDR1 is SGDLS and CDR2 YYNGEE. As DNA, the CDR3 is TGTGCCAGCAGCGCCTCGCAGGGCCCCCGTGAAGCTTTCTTT. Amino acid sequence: CASSASQGPREAFF.

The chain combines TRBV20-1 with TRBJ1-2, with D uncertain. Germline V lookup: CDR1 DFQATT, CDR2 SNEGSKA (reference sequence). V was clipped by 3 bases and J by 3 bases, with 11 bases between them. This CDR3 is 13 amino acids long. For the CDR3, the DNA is TGCAGTGCTAGCTCGGCCAGTTACTATGGCTACACCTTC. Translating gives CSASSASYYGYTF.

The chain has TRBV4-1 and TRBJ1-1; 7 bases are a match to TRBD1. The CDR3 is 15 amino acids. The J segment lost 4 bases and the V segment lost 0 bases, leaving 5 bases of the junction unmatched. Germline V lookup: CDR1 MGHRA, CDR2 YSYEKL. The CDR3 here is CASSQEGRGITEAFF. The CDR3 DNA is TGCGCCAGCAGCCAAGAGGGCAGGGGGATCACTGAAGCTTTCTTT.

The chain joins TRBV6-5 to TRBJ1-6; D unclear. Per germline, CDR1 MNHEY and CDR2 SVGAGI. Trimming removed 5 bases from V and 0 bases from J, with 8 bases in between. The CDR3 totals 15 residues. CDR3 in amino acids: CASSQSDSYNSPLHF. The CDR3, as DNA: TGTGCCAGCAGTCAATCGGACTCCTATAATTCACCCCTCCACTTT.

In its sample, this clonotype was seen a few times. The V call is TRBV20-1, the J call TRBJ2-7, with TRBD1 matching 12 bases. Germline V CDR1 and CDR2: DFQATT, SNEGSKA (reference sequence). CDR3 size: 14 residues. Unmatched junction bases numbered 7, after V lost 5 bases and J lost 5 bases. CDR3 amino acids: CSAHRDRGPNEQYF. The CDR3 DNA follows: TGCAGTGCTCATCGGGACAGGGGGCCTAACGAGCAGTACTTC.

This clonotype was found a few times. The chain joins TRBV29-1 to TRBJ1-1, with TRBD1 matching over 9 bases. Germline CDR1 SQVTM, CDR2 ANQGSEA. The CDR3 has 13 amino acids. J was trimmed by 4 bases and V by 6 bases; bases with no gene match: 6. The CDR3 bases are TGCAGCGTCTCGGGACAGGGAACCACTGAAGCTTTCTTT. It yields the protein CSVSGQGTTEAFF.

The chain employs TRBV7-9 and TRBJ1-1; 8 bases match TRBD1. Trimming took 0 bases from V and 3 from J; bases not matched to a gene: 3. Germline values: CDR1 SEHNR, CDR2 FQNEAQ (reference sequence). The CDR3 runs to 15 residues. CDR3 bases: TGTGCCAGCAGCTTAGCCCAGACAGGGGACACTGAAGCTTTCTTT. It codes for CASSLAQTGDTEAFF.

CDR3 nucleotide sequence: TGTGCCGAGAGTAGGGGCTCCTACGAGCAGTACGTC. It translates to CAESRGSYEQYV. The chain uses TRBV24-1 and TRBJ2-7; TRBD1 might be the D (5 bases). Germline-derived CDR1 and CDR2 are KGHDR and SFDVKD. Trimming took 12 bases from V and 0 from J, leaving 11 bases between them. The CDR3 extends over 12 amino acids.

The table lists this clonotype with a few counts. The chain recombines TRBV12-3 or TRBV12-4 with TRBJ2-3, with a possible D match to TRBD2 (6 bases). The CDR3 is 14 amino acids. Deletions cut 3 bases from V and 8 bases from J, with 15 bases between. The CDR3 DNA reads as TGTGCCAGCAGTTTTCGGAGGGTCCAAGGTACGCAGTATTTT. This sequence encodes CASSFRRVQGTQYF.

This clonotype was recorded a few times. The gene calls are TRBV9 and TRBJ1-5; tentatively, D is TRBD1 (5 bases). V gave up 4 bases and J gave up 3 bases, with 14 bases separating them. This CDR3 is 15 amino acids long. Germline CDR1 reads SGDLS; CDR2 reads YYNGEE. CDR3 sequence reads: CASSLEGSPNQPQHF. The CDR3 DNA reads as TGTGCCAGCAGCCTTGAGGGGTCACCCAATCAGCCCCAGCATTTT.

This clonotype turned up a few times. Here the CDR3 DNA reads TGTGCCAGCAGTCCAGGGGGCCACGAGCAGTACTTC. Translation: CASSPGGHEQYF. This rearrangement joins TRBV7-3 to TRBJ2-7, with TRBD1 matching over 8 bases. CDR3 length: 12 amino acids. V gave up 6 bases and J gave up 5 bases; unmatched junction bases: 3. Germline V gives CDR1 SGHTA, CDR2 FQGTGA.

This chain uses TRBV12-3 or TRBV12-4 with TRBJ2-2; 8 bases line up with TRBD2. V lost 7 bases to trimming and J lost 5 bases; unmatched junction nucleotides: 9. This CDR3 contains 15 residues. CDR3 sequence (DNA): TGTGCCAGCATTCCGTCCCAGCGGGGGACCGGGGAGCTGTTTTTT. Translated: CASIPSQRGTGELFF.

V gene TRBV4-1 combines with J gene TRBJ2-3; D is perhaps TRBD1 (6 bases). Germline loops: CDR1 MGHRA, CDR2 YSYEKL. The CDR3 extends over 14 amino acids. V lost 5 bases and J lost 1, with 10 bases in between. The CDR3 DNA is TGCGCCAGCAGCTCGCGACAGGGCACAGATACGCAGTATTTT. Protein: CASSSRQGTDTQYF.

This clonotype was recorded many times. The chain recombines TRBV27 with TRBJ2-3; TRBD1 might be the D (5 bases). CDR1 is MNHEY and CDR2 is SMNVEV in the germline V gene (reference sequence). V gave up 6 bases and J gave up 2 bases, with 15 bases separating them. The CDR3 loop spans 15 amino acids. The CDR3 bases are TGTGCCAGCAGCCTGGAAGGGGCCAACACAGATACGCAGTATTTT. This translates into CASSLEGANTDTQYF.